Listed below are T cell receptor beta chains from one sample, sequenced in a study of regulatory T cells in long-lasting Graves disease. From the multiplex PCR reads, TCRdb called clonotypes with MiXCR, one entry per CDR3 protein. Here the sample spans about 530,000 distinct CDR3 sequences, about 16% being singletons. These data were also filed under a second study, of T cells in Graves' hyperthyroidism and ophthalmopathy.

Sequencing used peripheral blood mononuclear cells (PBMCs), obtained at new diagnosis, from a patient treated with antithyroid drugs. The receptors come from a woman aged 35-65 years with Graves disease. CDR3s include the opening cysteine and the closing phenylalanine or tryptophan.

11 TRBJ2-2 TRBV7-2 CSSSLWEELFF
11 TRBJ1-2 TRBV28 CASSWGHGYTF
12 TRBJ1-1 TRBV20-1 CSATGTAIEAFF
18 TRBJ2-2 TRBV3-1 CASSQDREGRGMAGELFF
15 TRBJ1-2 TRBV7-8 CASSLTGRGNYGYTF
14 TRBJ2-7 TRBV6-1 CASTPSGGKYEQYF
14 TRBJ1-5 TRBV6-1 CASSGGTGSQPQHF
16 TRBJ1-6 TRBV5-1 CASSLAGPALNSPLHF
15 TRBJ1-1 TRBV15 CATSSQGEWDTEAFF
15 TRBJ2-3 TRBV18 CASSPLAGDTDTQYF
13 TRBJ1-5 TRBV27 CASGIRGHQPQHF
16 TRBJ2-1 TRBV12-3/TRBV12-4 CASSPELGGAYNEQFF
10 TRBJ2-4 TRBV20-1 CSAKKNIQYF
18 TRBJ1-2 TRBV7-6 CASSKVRQAGSEGYGYTF
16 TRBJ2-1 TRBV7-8 CASSPHGGGPGDEQFF
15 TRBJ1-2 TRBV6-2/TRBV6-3 CASSYDRSPDYGYTF
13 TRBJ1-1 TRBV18 CASSPNVDTEAFF
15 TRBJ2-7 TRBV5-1 CASSNPSGGAGEQYF
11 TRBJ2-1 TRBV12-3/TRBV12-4 CASSFGGEQFF
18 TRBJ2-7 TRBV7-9 CASSGGLQTGGGSYEQYF
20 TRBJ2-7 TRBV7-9 CASSPHPAPSYPPVYDEQYF
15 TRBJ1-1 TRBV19 CASSIVRGRWTEAFF
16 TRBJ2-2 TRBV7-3 CASSLLWTANTGELFF
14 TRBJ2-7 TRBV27 CASSSRRPPYEQYF
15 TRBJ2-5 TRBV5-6 CASSQSGGRQETQYF
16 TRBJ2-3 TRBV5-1 CASSGGLAGDTDTQYF
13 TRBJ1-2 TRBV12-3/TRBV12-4 CASSRTGRYGYTF
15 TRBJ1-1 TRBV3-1 CASSHDSLRSTEAFF
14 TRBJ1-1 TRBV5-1 CASSFGLQNTEAFF
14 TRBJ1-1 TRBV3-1 CASSGLRGVTEAFF
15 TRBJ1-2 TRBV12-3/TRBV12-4 CASSFSSDPRRGYTF
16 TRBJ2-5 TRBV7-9 CASTVDLSNRQETQYF
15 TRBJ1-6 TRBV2 CASRRRDIRDSPLHF
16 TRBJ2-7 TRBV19 CATETRGQGARYEQYF
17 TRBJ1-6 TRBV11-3 CASSREAGQGVSSPLHF
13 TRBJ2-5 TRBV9 CASSVTPGETQYF
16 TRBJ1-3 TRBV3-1 CASSPRGGLHGNTIYF
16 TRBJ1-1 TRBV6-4 CASSGPGQGKPPTAFF
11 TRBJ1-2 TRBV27 CASRGGAGYTF
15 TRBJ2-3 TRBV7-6 CASSPRDGYTDTQYF
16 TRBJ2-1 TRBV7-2 CASSLLLAGGQNEQFF
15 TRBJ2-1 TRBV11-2 CASSSQFASYNEQFF
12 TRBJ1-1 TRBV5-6 CASSFRTSRAFF
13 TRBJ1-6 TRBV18 CASRTGDDSPLHF
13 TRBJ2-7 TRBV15 CATSNLRWGEQYF
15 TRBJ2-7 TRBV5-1 CASSRSSAGAYEQYF
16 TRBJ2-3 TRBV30 CAWSPGRTPGSDTQYF
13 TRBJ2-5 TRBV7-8 CASSSAGEETQYF
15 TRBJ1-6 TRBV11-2 CASSPSTGSNSPLHF
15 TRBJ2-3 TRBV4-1 CASSQVGAGPDTQYF
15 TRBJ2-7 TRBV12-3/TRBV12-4 CASSLNRGLDYEQYF
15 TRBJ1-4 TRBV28 CASGTADSTNEKLFF
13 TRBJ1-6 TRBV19 CASGKVSNSPLHF
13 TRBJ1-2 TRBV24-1 CATSDFSGYGYTF
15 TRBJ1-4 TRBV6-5 CASSYGQGTNEKLFF
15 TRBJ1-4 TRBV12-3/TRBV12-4 CASSIAEATNEKLFF
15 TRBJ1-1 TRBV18 CASSPPNALNTEAFF
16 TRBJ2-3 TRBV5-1 CASSLVGVTSTDTQYF
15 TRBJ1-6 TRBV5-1 CASSLGWDTNSPLHF
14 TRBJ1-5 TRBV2 CASSEHIPNQPQHF